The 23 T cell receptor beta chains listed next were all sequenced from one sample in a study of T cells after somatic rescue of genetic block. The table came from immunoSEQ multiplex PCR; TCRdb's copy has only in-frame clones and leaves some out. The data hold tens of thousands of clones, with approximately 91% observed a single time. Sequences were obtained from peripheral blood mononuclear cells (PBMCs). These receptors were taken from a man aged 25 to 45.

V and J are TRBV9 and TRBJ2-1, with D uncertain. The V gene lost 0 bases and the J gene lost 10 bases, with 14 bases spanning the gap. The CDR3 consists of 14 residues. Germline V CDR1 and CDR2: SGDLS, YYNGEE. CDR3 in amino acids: CASSVVERPLEQFF. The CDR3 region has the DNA TGTGCCAGCAGCGTAGTCGAAAGGCCCCTGGAGCAGTTCTTC.

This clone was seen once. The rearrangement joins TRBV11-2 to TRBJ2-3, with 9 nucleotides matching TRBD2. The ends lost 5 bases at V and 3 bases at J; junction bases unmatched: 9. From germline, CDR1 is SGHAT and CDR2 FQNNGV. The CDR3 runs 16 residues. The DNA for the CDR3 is TGTGCCAGCAGCCAAACTAGCGGGTCGGGGACAGATACGCAGTATTTT. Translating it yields CASSQTSGSGTDTQYF.

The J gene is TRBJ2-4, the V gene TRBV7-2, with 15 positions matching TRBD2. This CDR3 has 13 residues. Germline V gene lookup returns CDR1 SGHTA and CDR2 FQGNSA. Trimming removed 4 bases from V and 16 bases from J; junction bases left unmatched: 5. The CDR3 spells CASSWGTSGGHYF. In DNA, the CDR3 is TGTGCCAGCAGCTGGGGGACTAGCGGGGGGCACTACTTC. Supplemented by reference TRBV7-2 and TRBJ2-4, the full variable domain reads GAGVSQSPSNKVTEKGKDVELRCDPISGHTALYWYRQSLGQGLEFLIYFQGNSAPDKSGLPSDRFSAERTGGSVSTLTIQRTQQEDSAVYLCASSWGTSGGHYFGAGTRLSVL.

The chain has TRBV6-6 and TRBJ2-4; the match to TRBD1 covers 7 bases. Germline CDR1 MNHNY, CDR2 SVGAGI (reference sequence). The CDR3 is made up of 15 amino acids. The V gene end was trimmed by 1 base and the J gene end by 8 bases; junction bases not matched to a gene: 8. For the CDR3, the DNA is TGTGCCAGCAGTTACTACCAAACCGGGACAGACATTCAGTACTTC. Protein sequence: CASSYYQTGTDIQYF.

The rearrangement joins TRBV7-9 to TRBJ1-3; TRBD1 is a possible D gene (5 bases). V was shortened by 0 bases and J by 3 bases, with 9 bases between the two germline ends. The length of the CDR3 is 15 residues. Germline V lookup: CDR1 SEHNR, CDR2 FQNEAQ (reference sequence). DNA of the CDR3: TGTGCCAGCAGCTTAGCAGGGGCGCTTGGAAACACCATATATTTT. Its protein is CASSLAGALGNTIYF.

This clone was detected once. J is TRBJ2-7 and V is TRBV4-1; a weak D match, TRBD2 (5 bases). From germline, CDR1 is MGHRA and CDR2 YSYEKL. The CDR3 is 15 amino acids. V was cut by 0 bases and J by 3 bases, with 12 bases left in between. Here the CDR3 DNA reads TGCGCCAGCAGCCAAGATAATTTCGGGATCTACGAGCAGTACTTC. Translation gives CASSQDNFGIYEQYF.

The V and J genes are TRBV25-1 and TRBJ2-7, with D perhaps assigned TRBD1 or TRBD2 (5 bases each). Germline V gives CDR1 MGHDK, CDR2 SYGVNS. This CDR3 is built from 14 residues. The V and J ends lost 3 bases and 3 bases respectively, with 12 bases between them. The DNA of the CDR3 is TGTGCCAGCAGTGACACACGGGGCCTCTACGAGCAGTACTTC. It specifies CASSDTRGLYEQYF.

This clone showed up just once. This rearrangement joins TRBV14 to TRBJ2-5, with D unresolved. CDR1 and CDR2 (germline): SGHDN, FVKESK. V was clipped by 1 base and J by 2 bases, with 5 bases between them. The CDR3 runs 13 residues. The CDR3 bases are TGTGCCAGCAGCCAAGGGGGACAAGAGACCCAGTACTTC. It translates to CASSQGGQETQYF. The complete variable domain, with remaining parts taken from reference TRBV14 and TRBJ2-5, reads EAGVTQFPSHSVIEKGQTVTLRCDPISGHDNLYWYRRVMGKEIKFLLHFVKESKQDESGMPNNRFLAERTGGTYSTLKVQPAELEDSGVYFCASSQGGQETQYFGPGTRLLVL.

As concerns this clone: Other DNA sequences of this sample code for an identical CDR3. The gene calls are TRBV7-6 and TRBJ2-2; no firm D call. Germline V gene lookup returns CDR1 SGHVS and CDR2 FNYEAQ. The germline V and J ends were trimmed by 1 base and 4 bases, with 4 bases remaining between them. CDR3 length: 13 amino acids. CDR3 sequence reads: CASSLGATGELFF. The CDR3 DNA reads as TGTGCCAGCAGCTTAGGTGCCACCGGGGAGCTGTTTTTT.

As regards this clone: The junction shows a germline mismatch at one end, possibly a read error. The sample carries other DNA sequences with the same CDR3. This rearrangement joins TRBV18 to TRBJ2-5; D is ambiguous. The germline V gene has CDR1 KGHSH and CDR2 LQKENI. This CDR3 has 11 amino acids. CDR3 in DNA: TGTGCCAGCTCGCCACCCGGGACCCAGTACTTC. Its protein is CASSPPGTQYF.

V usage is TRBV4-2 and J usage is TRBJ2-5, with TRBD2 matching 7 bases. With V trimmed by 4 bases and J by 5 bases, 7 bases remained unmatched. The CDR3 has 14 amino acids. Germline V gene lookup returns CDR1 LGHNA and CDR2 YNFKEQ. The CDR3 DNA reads TGTGCCAGCAGCCGGGGGGAGGGTAGGGAGACCCAGTACTTC. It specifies CASSRGEGRETQYF.

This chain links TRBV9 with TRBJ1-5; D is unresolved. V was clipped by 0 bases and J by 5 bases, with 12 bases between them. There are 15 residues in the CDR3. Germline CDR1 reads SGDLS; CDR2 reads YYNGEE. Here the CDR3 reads CASSVGGIYDQPQHF. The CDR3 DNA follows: TGTGCCAGCAGCGTAGGGGGTATCTATGATCAGCCCCAGCATTTT.

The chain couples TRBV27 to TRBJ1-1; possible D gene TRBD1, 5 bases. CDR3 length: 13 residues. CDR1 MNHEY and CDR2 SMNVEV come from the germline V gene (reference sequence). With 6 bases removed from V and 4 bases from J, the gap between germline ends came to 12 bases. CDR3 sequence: CASSRWGGTEAFF. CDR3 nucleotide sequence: TGTGCCAGCAGCCGGTGGGGGGGCACTGAAGCTTTCTTT.

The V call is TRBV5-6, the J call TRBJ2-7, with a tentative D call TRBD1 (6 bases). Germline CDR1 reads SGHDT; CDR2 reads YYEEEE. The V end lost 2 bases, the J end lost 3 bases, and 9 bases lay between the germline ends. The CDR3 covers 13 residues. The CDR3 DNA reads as TGTGCCAGCAGCTTTGGGGGCGGCTACGAGCAGTACTTC. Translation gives CASSFGGGYEQYF.

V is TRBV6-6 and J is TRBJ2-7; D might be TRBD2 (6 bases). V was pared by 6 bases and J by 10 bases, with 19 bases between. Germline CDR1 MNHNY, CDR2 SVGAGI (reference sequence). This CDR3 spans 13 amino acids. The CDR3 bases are TGTGCCAGCAGCCCCCCCCGACCTGGGACTCAGTACTTC. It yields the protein CASSPPRPGTQYF.

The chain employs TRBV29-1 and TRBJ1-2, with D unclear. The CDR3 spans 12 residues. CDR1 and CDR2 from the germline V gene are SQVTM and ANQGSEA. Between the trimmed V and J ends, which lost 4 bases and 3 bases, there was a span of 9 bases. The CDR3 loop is CSVGGLDYGYTF. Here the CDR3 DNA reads TGCAGCGTTGGCGGGCTTGACTATGGCTACACCTTC.

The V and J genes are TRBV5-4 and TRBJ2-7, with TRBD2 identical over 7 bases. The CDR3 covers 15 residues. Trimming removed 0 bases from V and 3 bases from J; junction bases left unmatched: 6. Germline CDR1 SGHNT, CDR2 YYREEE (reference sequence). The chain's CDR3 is CASSLAAGEGYEQYF. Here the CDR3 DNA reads TGTGCCAGCAGCTTGGCCGCGGGAGAGGGCTACGAGCAGTACTTC.

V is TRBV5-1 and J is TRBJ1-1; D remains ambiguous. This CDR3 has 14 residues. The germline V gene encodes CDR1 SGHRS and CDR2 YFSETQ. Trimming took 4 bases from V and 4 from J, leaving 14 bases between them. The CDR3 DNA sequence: TGCGCCAGCAGCGTAGGGCTTGAGAGCACTGAAGCTTTCTTT. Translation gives CASSVGLESTEAFF.

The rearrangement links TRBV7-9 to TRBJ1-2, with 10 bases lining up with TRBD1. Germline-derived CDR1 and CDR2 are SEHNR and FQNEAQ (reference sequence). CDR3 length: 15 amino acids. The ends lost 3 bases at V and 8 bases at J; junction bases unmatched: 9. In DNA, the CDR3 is TGTGCCAGCAGCTTGACTGGGGACAGGGGTACGGGCTACACCTTC. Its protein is CASSLTGDRGTGYTF.

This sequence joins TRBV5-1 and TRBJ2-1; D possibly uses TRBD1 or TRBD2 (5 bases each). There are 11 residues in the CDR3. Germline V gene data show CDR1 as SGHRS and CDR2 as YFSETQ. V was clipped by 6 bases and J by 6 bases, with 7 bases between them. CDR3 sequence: CASKGTNEQFF. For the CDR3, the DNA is TGCGCCAGCAAGGGGACCAATGAGCAGTTCTTC. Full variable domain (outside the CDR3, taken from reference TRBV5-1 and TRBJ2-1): KAGVTQTPRYLIKTRGQQVTLSCSPISGHRSVSWYQQTPGQGLQFLFEYFSETQRNKGNFPGRFSGRQFSNSRSEMNVSTLELGDSALYLCASKGTNEQFFGPGTRLTVL.

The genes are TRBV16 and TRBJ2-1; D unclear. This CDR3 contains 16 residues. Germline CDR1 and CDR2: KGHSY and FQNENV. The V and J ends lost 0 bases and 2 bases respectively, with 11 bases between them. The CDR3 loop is CASSQSQVHPYNEQFF. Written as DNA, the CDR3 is TGTGCCAGCAGCCAATCGCAAGTCCATCCCTACAATGAGCAGTTCTTC.

The CDR3 sequence: CASSSSGTDTQYF. CDR3 nucleotides: TGCGCCAGCAGCTCTAGCGGCACAGATACGCAGTATTTT. The chain combines TRBV4-1 with TRBJ2-3; D is possibly TRBD2 (6 bases). The CDR3 is made up of 13 amino acids. Germline V lookup: CDR1 MGHRA, CDR2 YSYEKL. V dropped 5 bases and J dropped 1 base, with 7 bases sitting between them.

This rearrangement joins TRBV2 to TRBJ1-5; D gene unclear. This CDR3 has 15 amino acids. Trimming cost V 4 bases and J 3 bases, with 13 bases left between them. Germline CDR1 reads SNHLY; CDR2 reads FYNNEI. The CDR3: CASSVGQRNNQPQHF. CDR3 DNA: TGTGCCAGCAGTGTTGGGCAGCGGAACAATCAGCCCCAGCATTTT.